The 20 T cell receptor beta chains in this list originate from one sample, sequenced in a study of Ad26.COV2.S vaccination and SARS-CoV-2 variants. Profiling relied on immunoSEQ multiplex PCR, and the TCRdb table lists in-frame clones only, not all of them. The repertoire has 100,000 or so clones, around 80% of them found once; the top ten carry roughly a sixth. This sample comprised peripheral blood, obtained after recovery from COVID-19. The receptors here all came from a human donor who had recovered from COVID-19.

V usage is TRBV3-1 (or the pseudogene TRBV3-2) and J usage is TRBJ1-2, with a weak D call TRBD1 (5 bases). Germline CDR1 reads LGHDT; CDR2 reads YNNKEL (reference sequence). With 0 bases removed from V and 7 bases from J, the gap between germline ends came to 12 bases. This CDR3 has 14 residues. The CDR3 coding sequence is TGTGCCAGCAGCCAAGAGGGGACGGCGGGTGGCTACACCTTC. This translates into CASSQEGTAGGYTF.

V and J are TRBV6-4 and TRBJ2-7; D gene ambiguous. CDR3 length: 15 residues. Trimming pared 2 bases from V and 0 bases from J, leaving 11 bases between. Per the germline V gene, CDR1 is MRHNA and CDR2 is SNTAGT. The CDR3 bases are TGTGCCAGCAGTGACGGGCCCCTCTCCTCCTACGAGCAGTACTTC. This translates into CASSDGPLSSYEQYF.

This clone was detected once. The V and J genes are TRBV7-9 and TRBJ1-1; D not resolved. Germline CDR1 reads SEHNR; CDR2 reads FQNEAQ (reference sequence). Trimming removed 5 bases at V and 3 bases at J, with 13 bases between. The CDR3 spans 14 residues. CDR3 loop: CASSPEIPYTEAFF. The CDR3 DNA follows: TGTGCCAGCAGCCCCGAGATCCCCTACACTGAAGCTTTCTTT.

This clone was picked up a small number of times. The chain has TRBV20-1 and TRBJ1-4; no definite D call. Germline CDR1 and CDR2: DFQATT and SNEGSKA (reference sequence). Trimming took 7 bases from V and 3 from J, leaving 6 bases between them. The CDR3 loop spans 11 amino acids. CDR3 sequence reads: CSVGANEKLFF. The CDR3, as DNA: TGCAGTGTCGGGGCTAATGAAAAACTGTTTTTT.

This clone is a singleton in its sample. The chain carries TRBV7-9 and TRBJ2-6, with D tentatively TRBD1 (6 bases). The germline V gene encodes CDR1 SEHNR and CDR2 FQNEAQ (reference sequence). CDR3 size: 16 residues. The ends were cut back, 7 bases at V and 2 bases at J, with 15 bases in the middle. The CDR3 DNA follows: TGTGCCAGCACTCAAACAGGGCCGGCTGGGGCCAACGTCCTGACTTTC. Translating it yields CASTQTGPAGANVLTF. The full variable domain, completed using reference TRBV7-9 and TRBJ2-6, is DTGVSQNPRHKITKRGQNVTFRCDPISEHNRLYWYRQTLGQGPEFLTYFQNEAQLEKSRLLSDRFSAERPKGSFSTLEIQRTEQGDSAMYLCASTQTGPAGANVLTFGAGSRLTVL.

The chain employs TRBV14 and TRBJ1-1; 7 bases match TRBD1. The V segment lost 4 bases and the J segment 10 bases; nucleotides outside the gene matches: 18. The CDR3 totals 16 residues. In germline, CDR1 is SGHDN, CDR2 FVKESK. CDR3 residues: CASSPTATGPALPAFF. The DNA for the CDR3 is TGTGCCAGCAGCCCGACTGCGACAGGGCCTGCCCTGCCAGCTTTCTTT. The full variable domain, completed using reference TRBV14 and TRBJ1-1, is EAGVTQFPSHSVIEKGQTVTLRCDPISGHDNLYWYRRVMGKEIKFLLHFVKESKQDESGMPNNRFLAERTGGTYSTLKVQPAELEDSGVYFCASSPTATGPALPAFFGQGTRLTVV.

CDR3 DNA sequence: TGTGCCAGCAGTCGACAGGGCCGAACTAACTATGGCTACACCTTC. It specifies CASSRQGRTNYGYTF. V usage is TRBV3-1 (or the pseudogene TRBV3-2) and J usage is TRBJ1-2, with 7 nucleotides matching TRBD1. Germline V gene data show CDR1 as LGHDT and CDR2 as YNNKEL (reference sequence). CDR3 length: 15 amino acids. Trimming removed 6 bases from V and 0 bases from J; junction bases left unmatched: 7.

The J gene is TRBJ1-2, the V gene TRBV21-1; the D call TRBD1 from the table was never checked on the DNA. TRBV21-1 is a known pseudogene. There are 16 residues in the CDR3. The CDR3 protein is CASSKVDRGPSYGYTF. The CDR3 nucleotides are TGTGCCAGCAGCAAAGTGGACAGGGGTCCCAGCTATGGCTACACCTTC.

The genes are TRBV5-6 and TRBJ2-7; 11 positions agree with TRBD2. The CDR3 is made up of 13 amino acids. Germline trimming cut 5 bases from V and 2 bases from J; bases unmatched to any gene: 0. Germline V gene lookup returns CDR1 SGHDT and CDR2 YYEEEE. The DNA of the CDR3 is TGTGCCAGCAGTAGCGGGGGGGCCTACGAGCAGTACTTC. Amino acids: CASSSGGAYEQYF.

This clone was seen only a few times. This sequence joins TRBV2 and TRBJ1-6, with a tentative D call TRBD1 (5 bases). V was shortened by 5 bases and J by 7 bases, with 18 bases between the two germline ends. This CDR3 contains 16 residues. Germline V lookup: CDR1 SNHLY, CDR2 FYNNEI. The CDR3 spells CASSKQASYTNSPLHF. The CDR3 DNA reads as TGTGCCAGCAGTAAACAGGCCTCCTATACCAATTCACCCCTCCACTTT.

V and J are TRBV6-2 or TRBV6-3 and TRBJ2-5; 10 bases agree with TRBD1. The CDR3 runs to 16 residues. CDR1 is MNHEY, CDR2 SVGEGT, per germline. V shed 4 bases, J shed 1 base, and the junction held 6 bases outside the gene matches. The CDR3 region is CASSLDRGIPQETQYF. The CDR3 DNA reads TGTGCCAGCAGTTTGGACAGGGGGATCCCCCAAGAGACCCAGTACTTC.

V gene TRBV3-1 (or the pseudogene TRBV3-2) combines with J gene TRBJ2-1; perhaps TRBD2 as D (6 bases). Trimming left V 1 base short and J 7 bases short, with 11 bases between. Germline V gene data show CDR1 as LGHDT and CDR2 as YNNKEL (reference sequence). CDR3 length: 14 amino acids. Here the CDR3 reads CASSQVSSGNEQFF. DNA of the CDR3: TGTGCCAGCAGCCAAGTTAGTAGCGGTAATGAGCAGTTCTTC.

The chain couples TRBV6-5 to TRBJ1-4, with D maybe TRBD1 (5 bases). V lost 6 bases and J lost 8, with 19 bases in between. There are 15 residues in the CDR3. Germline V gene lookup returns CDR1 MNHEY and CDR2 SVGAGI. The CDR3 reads CASRRTGTLGEKLFF. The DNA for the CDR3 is TGTGCCAGCAGGCGTACCGGGACTTTGGGCGAAAAACTGTTTTTT.

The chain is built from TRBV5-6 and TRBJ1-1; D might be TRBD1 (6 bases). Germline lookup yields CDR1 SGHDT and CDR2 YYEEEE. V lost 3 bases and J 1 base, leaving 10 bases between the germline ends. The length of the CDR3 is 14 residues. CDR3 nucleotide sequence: TGTGCCAGCAGCTACGGACAGTCGAACACTGAAGCTTTCTTT. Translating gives CASSYGQSNTEAFF.

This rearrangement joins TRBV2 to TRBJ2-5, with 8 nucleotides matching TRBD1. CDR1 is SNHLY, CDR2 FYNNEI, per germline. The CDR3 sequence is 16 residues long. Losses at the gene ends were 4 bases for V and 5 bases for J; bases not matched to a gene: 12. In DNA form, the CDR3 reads TGTGCCAGCAGTGGGACAGGGTCATCTTTCGGGGAGACCCAGTACTTC. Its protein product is CASSGTGSSFGETQYF.

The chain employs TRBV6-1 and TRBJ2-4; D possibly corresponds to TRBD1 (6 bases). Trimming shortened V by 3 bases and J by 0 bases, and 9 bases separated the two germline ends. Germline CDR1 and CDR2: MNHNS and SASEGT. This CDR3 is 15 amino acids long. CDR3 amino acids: CASSDRGPAKNIQYF. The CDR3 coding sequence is TGTGCCAGCAGTGACAGGGGACCAGCCAAAAACATTCAGTACTTC.

Here the CDR3 reads CASSREDTQYF. CDR3 bases: TGTGCCTCCTCCCGGGAAGATACGCAGTATTTT. This sequence joins TRBV6-5 and TRBJ2-3, with D possibly being TRBD2 (5 bases). Trimming pared 11 bases from V and 5 bases from J, leaving 11 bases between. The CDR3 spans 11 residues. CDR1 and CDR2 from the germline V gene are MNHEY and SVGAGI.

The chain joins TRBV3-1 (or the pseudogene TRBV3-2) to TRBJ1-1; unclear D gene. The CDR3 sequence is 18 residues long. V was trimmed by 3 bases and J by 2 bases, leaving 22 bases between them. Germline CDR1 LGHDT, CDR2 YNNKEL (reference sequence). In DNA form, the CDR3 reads TGTGCCAGCAGCCAGGACGTGGAGGAACGAGTCAAAAACACTGAAGCTTTCTTT. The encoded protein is CASSQDVEERVKNTEAFF.

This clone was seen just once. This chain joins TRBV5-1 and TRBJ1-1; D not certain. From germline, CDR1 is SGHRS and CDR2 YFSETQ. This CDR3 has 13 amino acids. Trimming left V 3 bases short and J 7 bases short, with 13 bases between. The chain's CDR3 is CASSSDGYDEAFF. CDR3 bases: TGCGCCAGCAGCTCGGACGGCTACGATGAAGCTTTCTTT.

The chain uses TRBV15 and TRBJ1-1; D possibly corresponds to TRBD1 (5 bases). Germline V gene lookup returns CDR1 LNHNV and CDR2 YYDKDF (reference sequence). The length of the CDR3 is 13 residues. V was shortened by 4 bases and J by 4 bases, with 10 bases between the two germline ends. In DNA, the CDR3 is TGTGCCACCAGCAAGACTGGGGGCACTGAAGCTTTCTTT. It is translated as CATSKTGGTEAFF. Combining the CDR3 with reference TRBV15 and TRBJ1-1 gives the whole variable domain DAMVIQNPRYQVTQFGKPVTLSCSQTLNHNVMYWYQQKSSQAPKLLFHYYDKDFNNEADTPDNFQSRRPNTSFCFLDIRSPGLGDTAMYLCATSKTGGTEAFFGQGTRLTVV.